This entry lists 22 T cell receptor beta chains sequenced from one sample in a study of T cell responses to AZD1222 COVID-19 vaccine. The protocol was immunoSEQ multiplex PCR, while the TCRdb copy is restricted to in-frame clones and leaves out a portion. The sample includes 100,000 to 120,000 clones, around 87% of them seen just once. Here the sequenced sample was peripheral blood, taken on day 0 of AZD1222 vaccination. The receptors were gathered from an adult in good health.

The chain is built from TRBV7-9 and TRBJ2-7, with 7 bases that match TRBD1. This CDR3 contains 15 residues. J was trimmed by 9 bases and V by 3 bases; bases with no gene match: 14. Germline V gene data show CDR1 as SEHNR and CDR2 as FQNEAQ (reference sequence). The DNA for the CDR3 is TGTGCCAGCAGCTTGCAGGGCCAGGGGGTTCGTGGGCAGTACTTC. Amino acid sequence: CASSLQGQGVRGQYF. Using reference TRBV7-9 and TRBJ2-7 for the parts outside the CDR3, the full variable domain is DTGVSQNPRHKITKRGQNVTFRCDPISEHNRLYWYRQTLGQGPEFLTYFQNEAQLEKSRLLSDRFSAERPKGSFSTLEIQRTEQGDSAMYLCASSLQGQGVRGQYFGPGTRLTVT.

The chain recombines TRBV2 with TRBJ1-1, with a possible D match to TRBD1 (6 bases). The V gene's germline CDR1 is SNHLY and CDR2 FYNNEI. The CDR3 is 12 amino acids. Trimming took 5 bases from V and 6 from J, leaving 10 bases between them. CDR3 in amino acids: CASSPGVPEAFF. The DNA for the CDR3 is TGTGCCAGCAGTCCAGGGGTCCCTGAAGCTTTCTTT.

This chain joins TRBV19 and TRBJ2-5; D is unresolved. Trimming pared 7 bases from V and 2 bases from J, leaving 17 bases between. The CDR3 is made up of 15 amino acids. CDR1 and CDR2 (germline): LNHDA, SQIVND (reference sequence). The CDR3 region has the DNA TGTGCCAGTACCCCAAGCTGGGGTGAGCAAGAGACCCAGTACTTC. Protein: CASTPSWGEQETQYF.

V and J are TRBV3-1 (or the pseudogene TRBV3-2) and TRBJ1-2; D is unclear. V gave up 0 bases and J gave up 8 bases, with 13 bases separating them. The CDR3 length is 14 residues. The germline CDR1 and CDR2 sequences are LGHDT and YNNKEL (reference sequence). Here the CDR3 reads CASSQEGRSRGYTF. CDR3 sequence (DNA): TGTGCCAGCAGCCAAGAAGGTAGGAGCCGGGGCTACACCTTC.

The V gene is TRBV7-2, the J gene TRBJ1-2; 9 bases agree with TRBD1. The CDR3 totals 19 residues. Germline trimming cut 0 bases from V and 7 bases from J; bases unmatched to any gene: 18. Germline-derived CDR1 and CDR2 are SGHTA and FQGNSA. CDR3 amino acids: CASSLAAQQYGTGRGGYTF. As DNA, the CDR3 is TGTGCCAGCAGCTTAGCGGCCCAGCAGTACGGGACAGGGCGTGGTGGCTACACCTTC. Drawing the rest from reference TRBV7-2 and TRBJ1-2, the complete variable domain is GAGVSQSPSNKVTEKGKDVELRCDPISGHTALYWYRQSLGQGLEFLIYFQGNSAPDKSGLPSDRFSAERTGGSVSTLTIQRTQQEDSAVYLCASSLAAQQYGTGRGGYTFGSGTRLTVV.

The chain combines TRBV19 with TRBJ1-2; D is unclear. This CDR3 comprises 15 residues. Germline lookup yields CDR1 LNHDA and CDR2 SQIVND (reference sequence). Trimming cost V 6 bases and J 2 bases, with 16 bases left between them. This CDR3 reads CASSPTPAANYGYTF. CDR3 DNA sequence: TGTGCCAGTAGCCCGACCCCGGCGGCGAACTATGGCTACACCTTC.

This clone was seen a handful of times. This chain connects TRBV7-9 to TRBJ1-3, with TRBD1 as a possible D gene (6 bases). Germline CDR1 and CDR2: SEHNR and FQNEAQ (reference sequence). The V end lost 3 bases, the J end lost 1 base, and 7 bases lay between the germline ends. The CDR3 covers 14 residues. CDR3 nucleotides: TGTGCCAGCAGCTTTGACAGGTCTGGAAACACCATATATTTT. It specifies CASSFDRSGNTIYF.

The chain combines TRBV3-1 (or the pseudogene TRBV3-2) with TRBJ2-3, with 9 bases aligning to TRBD2. The CDR3 is 15 residues long. V lost 2 bases to trimming and J lost 5 bases; unmatched junction nucleotides: 5. Looked up from germline, CDR1 is LGHDT and CDR2 is YNNKEL (reference sequence). The CDR3 DNA reads as TGTGCCAGCAGCCAAACAGCACTAGCGGGAGATACGCAGTATTTT. Translated: CASSQTALAGDTQYF.

J is TRBJ2-3 and V is TRBV5-6, with 9 bases lining up with TRBD2. The CDR3 consists of 18 residues. Trimming removed 4 bases from V and 6 bases from J; junction bases left unmatched: 18. The germline CDR1 and CDR2 sequences are SGHDT and YYEEEE. The CDR3, as DNA: TGTGCCAGCAGCCCCGCCTGGGCTAGCGGGACGACCCGCGATACGCAGTATTTT. Translating gives CASSPAWASGTTRDTQYF.

This clone was recorded a few times. V is TRBV19 and J is TRBJ1-5; D remains unclear. Germline V gives CDR1 LNHDA, CDR2 SQIVND (reference sequence). The CDR3 spans 12 residues. The ends were cut back, 7 bases at V and 0 bases at J, with 4 bases in the middle. The CDR3 reads CASTASNQPQHF. The CDR3 nucleotides read TGTGCCAGTACCGCTAGCAATCAGCCCCAGCATTTT.

The chain links TRBV29-1 to TRBJ2-7, with TRBD1 as a possible D gene (5 bases). The germline V gene has CDR1 SQVTM and CDR2 ANQGSEA. This CDR3 contains 11 residues. V dropped 3 bases and J dropped 3 bases, with 6 bases sitting between them. The DNA of the CDR3 is TGCAGCGTTGAGGACAACTACGAGCAGTACTTC. Its protein is CSVEDNYEQYF.

The rearrangement joins TRBV15 to TRBJ1-1; D is ambiguous. The CDR3 runs 15 residues. In germline, CDR1 is LNHNV, CDR2 YYDKDF (reference sequence). Trimming left V 0 bases short and J 5 bases short, with 13 bases between. The CDR3 is CATSRDALEGTEAFF. The CDR3 DNA follows: TGTGCCACCAGCAGAGATGCCCTCGAAGGGACTGAAGCTTTCTTT.

This sequence joins TRBV6-6 and TRBJ1-5; a possible D gene is TRBD1 (5 bases). From germline, CDR1 is MNHNY and CDR2 SVGAGI (reference sequence). CDR3 length: 15 residues. V lost 4 bases to trimming and J lost 0 bases, with 10 bases between them. The CDR3 spells CASSSQGSSNQPQHF. The CDR3 region has the DNA TGTGCCAGCAGTTCGCAGGGTAGTAGCAATCAGCCCCAGCATTTT.

This chain uses TRBV6-5 with TRBJ2-7; 9 nucleotides agree with TRBD2. The CDR3 loop spans 14 amino acids. The V gene's germline CDR1 is MNHEY and CDR2 SVGAGI. Trimming removed 8 bases from V and 7 bases from J; junction bases left unmatched: 12. The CDR3 DNA reads TGTGCCAGCGCCCCTAGACTAGCGGCACAAGAGCAGTACTTC. Amino acids: CASAPRLAAQEQYF.

The chain joins TRBV6-6 to TRBJ2-2; unclear D gene. CDR1 and CDR2 from the germline V gene are MNHNY and SVGAGI (reference sequence). The V end lost 5 bases, the J end lost 7 bases, and 17 bases lay between the germline ends. The CDR3 is made up of 15 amino acids. The CDR3 DNA follows: TGTGCCAGCAGTAACCAAAAGAAACAGCTCGGGGAGCTGTTTTTT. Protein product: CASSNQKKQLGELFF.

The V and J genes are TRBV3-1 (or the pseudogene TRBV3-2) and TRBJ2-3; tentatively, D is TRBD1 (6 bases). This CDR3 has 18 residues. Germline CDR1 and CDR2: LGHDT and YNNKEL (reference sequence). Trimming pared 1 base from V and 2 bases from J, leaving 19 bases between. The CDR3 coding sequence is TGTGCCAGCAGCCAAGGGGGGCGATTCAGTTCCAACACAGATACGCAGTATTTT. This gives the protein CASSQGGRFSSNTDTQYF.

The gene calls are TRBV6-5 and TRBJ1-3; a possible D gene is TRBD1 (5 bases). Trimming shortened V by 6 bases and J by 0 bases, and 9 bases separated the two germline ends. The CDR3 has 14 amino acids. CDR1 and CDR2 (germline): MNHEY, SVGAGI. CDR3 amino acids: CASRRQSSGNTIYF. In DNA, the CDR3 is TGTGCCAGCAGGAGACAGAGCTCTGGAAACACCATATATTTT.

The chain combines TRBV29-1 with TRBJ2-3, with D possibly matching TRBD2 (5 bases). The V gene's germline CDR1 is SQVTM and CDR2 ANQGSEA. This CDR3 comprises 13 residues. V lost 4 bases and J lost 4, with 12 bases in between. The CDR3 loop reads CSVGQLGADTQYF. In nucleotides, the CDR3 is TGCAGCGTTGGACAACTCGGGGCAGATACGCAGTATTTT.

This clone was seen a single time. V usage is TRBV19 and J usage is TRBJ2-1, with D possibly matching TRBD2 (5 bases). Germline CDR1 LNHDA, CDR2 SQIVND (reference sequence). This CDR3 comprises 15 residues. The germline V and J ends were trimmed by 1 base and 6 bases, with 13 bases remaining between them. CDR3 residues: CASSIVTLRGNEQFF. CDR3 bases: TGTGCCAGTAGTATAGTGACCCTCCGGGGCAATGAGCAGTTCTTC.

The V and J genes are TRBV6-6 and TRBJ2-1, with D uncertain. Germline CDR1 reads MNHNY; CDR2 reads SVGAGI (reference sequence). V gave up 6 bases and J gave up 4 bases, with 10 bases separating them. This CDR3 comprises 13 residues. This CDR3 reads CASRGMGYNEQFF. As DNA, the CDR3 is TGTGCCAGCAGAGGGATGGGGTACAATGAGCAGTTCTTC.

The J gene is TRBJ2-1, the V gene TRBV9, with 13 bases fitting TRBD2. Looked up from germline, CDR1 is SGDLS and CDR2 is YYNGEE. The V segment lost 0 bases and the J segment 7 bases; nucleotides outside the gene matches: 4. This CDR3 has 16 amino acids. The CDR3 reads CASSVGGLAGVNEQFF. Written as DNA, the CDR3 is TGTGCCAGCAGCGTAGGCGGACTAGCGGGGGTTAATGAGCAGTTCTTC.

This rearrangement joins TRBV12-5 to TRBJ1-2; possibly TRBD1 for D (5 bases). The germline V gene encodes CDR1 LGHNT and CDR2 FRNRAP. V was trimmed by 5 bases and J by 5 bases, leaving 12 bases between them. CDR3 size: 13 residues. The CDR3 sequence: CASGTGGSYGYTF. The CDR3 nucleotides are TGTGCTAGTGGTACGGGGGGGAGTTATGGCTACACCTTC.